A selection of T cell receptor beta chains follows, all from one sample in a study of cytomegalovirus exposure and HLA in healthy donors. Produced via immunoSEQ multiplex PCR; TCRdb's table is partial and in-frame only. The table has fewer than 120,000 clones, 80% to 85% seen once. Input material: PBMCs. The receptors derive from an older woman in good health and CMV-seropositive. The CDR3 runs from the conserved cysteine through the conserved F or W. Where a row states a size, it is once, few, many or the class of an expanded clone; other rows omit it.

NA TRBV10-2 CASSESGTPPFRYNEQFF
NA TRBV14 CASSQVRGSIGNNEQFF
once TRBV11-3 CASSQGQGYNEAFF
NA TRBV5-1 CASNLAGTDTQYF
NA TRBV7-6 CASSGGQGRGTEAFF
NA TRBV29-1 CSGTSRETQYF
NA TRBV19 CASSIHRGWGTEAFF
NA TRBV6-5 CASRIDSFNTEAFF
once TRBV2 CASSFLGSGEQYF
few TRBV11-2 CASELLKTGRVLETEAFF
once TRBV5-1 CASSLAGRGDQPQHF
NA TRBV6-1 CASSSQGGGGYGYTF
NA TRBV9 CASSPGSGELFF
NA TRBV30 CAWSVLGGELFF
few TRBV28 CASSLMTGELFF
NA TRBV5-4 CASSEGLAGGRSYEQYF